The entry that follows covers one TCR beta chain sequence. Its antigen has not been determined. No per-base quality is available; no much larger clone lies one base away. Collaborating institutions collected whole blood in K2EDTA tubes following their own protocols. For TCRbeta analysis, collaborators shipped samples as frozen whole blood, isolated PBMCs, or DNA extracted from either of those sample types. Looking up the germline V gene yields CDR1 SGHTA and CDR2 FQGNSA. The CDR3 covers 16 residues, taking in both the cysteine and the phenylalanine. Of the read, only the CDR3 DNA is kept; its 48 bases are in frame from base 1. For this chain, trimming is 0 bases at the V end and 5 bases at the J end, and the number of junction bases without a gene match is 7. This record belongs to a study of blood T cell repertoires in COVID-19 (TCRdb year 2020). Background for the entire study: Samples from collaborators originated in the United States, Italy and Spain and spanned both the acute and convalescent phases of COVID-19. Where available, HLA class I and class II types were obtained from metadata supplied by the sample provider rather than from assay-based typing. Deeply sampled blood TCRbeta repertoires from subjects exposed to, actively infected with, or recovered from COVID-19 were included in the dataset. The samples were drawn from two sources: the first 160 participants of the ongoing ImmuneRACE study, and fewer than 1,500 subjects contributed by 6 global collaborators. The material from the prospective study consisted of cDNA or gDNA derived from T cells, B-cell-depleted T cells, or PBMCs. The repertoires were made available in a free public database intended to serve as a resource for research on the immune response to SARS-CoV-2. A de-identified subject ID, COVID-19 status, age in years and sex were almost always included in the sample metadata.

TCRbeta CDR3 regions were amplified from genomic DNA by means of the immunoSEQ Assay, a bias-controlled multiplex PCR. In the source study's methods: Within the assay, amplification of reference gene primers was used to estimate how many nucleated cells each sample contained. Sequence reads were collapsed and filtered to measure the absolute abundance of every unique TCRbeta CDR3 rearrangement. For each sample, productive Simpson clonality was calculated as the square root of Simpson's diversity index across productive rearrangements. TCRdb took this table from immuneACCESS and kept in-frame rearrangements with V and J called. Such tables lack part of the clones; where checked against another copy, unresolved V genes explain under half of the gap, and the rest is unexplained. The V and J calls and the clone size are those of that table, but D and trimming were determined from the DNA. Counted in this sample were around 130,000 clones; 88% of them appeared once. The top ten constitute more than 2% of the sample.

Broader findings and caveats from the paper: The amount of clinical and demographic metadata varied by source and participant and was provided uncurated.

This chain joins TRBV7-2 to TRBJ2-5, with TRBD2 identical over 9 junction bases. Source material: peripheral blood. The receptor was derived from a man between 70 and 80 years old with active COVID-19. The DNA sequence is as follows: TGTGCCAGCAGCTTAGCACCGGCGGGAGGGGGGGAGACCCAGTACTTC. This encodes CASSLAPAGGGETQYF.